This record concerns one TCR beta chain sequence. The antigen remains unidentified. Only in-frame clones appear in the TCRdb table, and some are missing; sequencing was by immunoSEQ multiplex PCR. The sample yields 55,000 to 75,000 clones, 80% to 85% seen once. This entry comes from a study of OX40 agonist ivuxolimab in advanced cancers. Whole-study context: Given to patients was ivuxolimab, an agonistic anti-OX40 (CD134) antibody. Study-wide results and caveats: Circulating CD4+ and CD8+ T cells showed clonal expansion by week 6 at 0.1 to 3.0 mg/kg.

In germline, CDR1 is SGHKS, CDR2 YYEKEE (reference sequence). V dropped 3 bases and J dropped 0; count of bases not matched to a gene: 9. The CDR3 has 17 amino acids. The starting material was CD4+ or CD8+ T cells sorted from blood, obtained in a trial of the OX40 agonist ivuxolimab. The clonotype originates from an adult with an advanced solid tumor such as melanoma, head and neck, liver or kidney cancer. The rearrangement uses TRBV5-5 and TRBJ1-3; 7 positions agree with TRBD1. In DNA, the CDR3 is TGTGCCAGCAGCTGGGGACAGCGTAATGTCTCTGGAAACACCATATATTTT. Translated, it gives CASSWGQRNVSGNTIYF.